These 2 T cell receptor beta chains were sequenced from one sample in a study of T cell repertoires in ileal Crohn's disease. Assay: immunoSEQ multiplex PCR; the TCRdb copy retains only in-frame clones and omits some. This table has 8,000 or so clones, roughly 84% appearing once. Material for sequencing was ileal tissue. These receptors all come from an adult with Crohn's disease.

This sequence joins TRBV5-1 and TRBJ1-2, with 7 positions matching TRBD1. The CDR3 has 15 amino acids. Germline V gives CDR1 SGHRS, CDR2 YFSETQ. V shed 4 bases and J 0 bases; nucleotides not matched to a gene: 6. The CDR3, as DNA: TGCGCCAGCAGCCCGGATGGACAGGCTAACTATGGCTACACCTTC. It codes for CASSPDGQANYGYTF.

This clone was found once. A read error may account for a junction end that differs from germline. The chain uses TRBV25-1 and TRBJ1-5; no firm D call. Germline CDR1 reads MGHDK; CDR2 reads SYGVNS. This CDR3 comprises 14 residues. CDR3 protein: CASSEVQELQLQHF. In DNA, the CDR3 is TGTGCCAGCAGTGAAGTTCAGGAACTTCAGCTCCAGCATTTT.